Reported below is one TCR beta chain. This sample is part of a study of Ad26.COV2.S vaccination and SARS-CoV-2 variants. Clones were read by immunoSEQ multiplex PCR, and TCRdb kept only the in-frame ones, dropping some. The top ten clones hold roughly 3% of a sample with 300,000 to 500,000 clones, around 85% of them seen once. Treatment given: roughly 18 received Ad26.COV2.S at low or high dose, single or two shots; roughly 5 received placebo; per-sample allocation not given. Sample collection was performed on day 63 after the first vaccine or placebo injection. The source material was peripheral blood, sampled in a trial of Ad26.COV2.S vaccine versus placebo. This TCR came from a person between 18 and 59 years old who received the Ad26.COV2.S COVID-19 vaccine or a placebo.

CDR3 sequence reads: CASSFQGNQPQHF. CDR3 DNA: TGTGCCAGCAGTTTCCAAGGGAATCAGCCCCAGCATTTT. The chain is built from TRBV27 and TRBJ1-5; no clear D. The CDR3 runs 13 residues. The ends were cut back, 3 bases at V and 4 bases at J, with 7 bases in the middle. The germline gives CDR1 MNHEY, CDR2 SMNVEV (reference sequence).